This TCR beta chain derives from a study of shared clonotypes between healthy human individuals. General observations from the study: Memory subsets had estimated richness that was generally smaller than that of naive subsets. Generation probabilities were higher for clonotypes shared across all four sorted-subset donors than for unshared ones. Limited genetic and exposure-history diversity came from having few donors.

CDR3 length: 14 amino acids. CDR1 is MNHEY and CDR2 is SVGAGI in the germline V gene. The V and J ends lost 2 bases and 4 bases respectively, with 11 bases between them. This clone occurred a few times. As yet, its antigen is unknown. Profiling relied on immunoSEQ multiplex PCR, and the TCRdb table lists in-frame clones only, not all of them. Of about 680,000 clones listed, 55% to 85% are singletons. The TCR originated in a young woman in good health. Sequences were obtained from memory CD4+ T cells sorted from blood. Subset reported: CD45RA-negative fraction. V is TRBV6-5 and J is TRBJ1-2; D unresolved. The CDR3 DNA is TGTGCCAGCAGTTACGGGCGGGGTGGCTATGGCTACACCTTC. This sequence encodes CASSYGRGGYGYTF.